A selection of T cell receptor beta chains follows, all from one sample in a study of prognosis after radiotherapy for stage I lung cancer. TCRdb passed the multiplex PCR reads through MiXCR, listing each CDR3 protein once. This table holds approximately 35,000 distinct CDR3 sequences, 30% to 35% found once. The source material was PBMCs, sampled before or after stereotactic body radiation therapy (not recorded which). These receptors all stem from a donor at least 50 years old with non-small cell lung cancer. CDR3s include the opening cysteine and the closing phenylalanine or tryptophan. Only some rows state a clone size, as once, few, many or a class for expanded clones.

>NA|TRBV6-2/TRBV6-3|TRBJ1-2
CASSEAGRGPGYTF
>many|TRBV24-1|TRBJ1-1
CATSQNGPVGEAFF
>many|TRBV6-1|TRBJ1-4
CASSHAGGTRGEKLFF
>medium-sized|TRBV6-2/TRBV6-3|TRBJ1-6
CATGNYNSPLHF
>many|TRBV30|TRBJ1-6
CAWSSGQGRSPLHF
>many|TRBV7-7|TRBJ1-6
CASSQGPNSPLHF
>many|TRBV12-3/TRBV12-4|TRBJ2-3
CASSLATSTDTQYF
>NA|TRBV5-1|TRBJ2-1
CASSARQGKVTNEQFF
>once|TRBV27|TRBJ2-1
CASGLLSGRSSYNEQFF
>many|TRBV7-9|TRBJ2-3
CASSLAESGDTQYF
>many|TRBV6-2/TRBV6-3|TRBJ2-5
CASRLPGAPQETQYF
>many|TRBV15|TRBJ2-7
CATSREREGYEQYF
>many|TRBV12-5|TRBJ2-1
CASGLPGTGEYNEQFF
>many|TRBV18|TRBJ2-3
CASSPGPDRGDTQYF
>once|TRBV6-1|TRBJ1-1
CASSDGTAITEAFF
>many|TRBV30|TRBJ2-5
CAWRSGLAGLETQYF
>once|TRBV28|TRBJ2-7
CASRPARPWCGQYF
>NA|TRBV28|TRBJ2-7
CASSSGQKLYEQYF
>many|TRBV28|TRBJ2-5
CASSATGTDHYF
>NA|TRBV6-1|TRBJ2-7
CASMRGQGDSSSYEKYF
>NA|TRBV25-1|TRBJ2-1
CASSGRSSYNEQFF
>many|TRBV19|TRBJ2-6
CASSITGNSYSGANVLTF
>many|TRBV3-1|TRBJ2-2
CASSREGAGELFF